The clone carrying this T cell receptor (beta chain) was recorded only once. V shed 4 bases, J shed 9 bases, and the junction held 13 bases outside the gene matches. Germline V CDR1 and CDR2: SGHRS, YFSETQ. This CDR3 spans 17 amino acids. This sample stems from a study of blood T cell repertoires in COVID-19. Only in-frame clones appear in the TCRdb table, and some are missing; sequencing was by immunoSEQ multiplex PCR. This table holds 140,000 to 150,000 clones, over 75% found once. The receptor was derived from a man between 60 and 70 years old with active or convalescent COVID-19. The chain carries TRBV5-1 and TRBJ2-1, with 13 nucleotides matching TRBD2. The sequenced sample consisted of peripheral blood. The CDR3 loop is CASSTRTSGRRHGEQFF. The CDR3 region has the DNA TGCGCCAGCAGCACGCGGACTAGCGGGAGACGGCATGGTGAGCAGTTCTTC.